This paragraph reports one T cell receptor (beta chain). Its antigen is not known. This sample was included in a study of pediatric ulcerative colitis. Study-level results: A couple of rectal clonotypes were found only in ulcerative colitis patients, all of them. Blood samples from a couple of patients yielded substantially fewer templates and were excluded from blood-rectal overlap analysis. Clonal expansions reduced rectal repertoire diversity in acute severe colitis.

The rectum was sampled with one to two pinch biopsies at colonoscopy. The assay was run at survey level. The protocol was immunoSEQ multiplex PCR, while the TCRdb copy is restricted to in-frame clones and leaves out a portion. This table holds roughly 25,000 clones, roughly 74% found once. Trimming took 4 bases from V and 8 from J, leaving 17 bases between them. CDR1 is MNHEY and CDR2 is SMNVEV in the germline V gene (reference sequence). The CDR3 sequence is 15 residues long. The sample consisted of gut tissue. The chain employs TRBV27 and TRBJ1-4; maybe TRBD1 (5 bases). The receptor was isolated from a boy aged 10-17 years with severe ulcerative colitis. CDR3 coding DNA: TGTGCCAGCAGTTCAACTCTAGGGGTGCGAGAAAAACTGTTTTTT. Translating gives CASSSTLGVREKLFF.